This TCR beta chain originates from a study of memory CD4+ T cells and cytomegalovirus serostatus. Libraries were prepared by immunoSEQ multiplex PCR; TCRdb keeps only in-frame clonotypes and omits some of them. The sample lists 56,000 or so clones, around 78% seen once, with under 2% in the top ten. Germline trimming cut 0 bases from V and 11 bases from J; bases unmatched to any gene: 4. The CDR3 contains 13 residues. Germline lookup yields CDR1 SGHRS and CDR2 YFSETQ. The sort gate was single viable CD3+CD4+CD8-CD45RO+ cells for memory CD4+ T cells. The TCR comes from an adult in good health and CMV-seronegative. Sequencing used memory CD4+ T cells from blood. The V gene is TRBV5-1, the J gene TRBJ1-1; 10 nucleotides line up with TRBD1. The CDR3 nucleotides read TGCGCCAGCAGCTTGGCCGGGACAGGGGACGCTTTCTTT. Protein sequence: CASSLAGTGDAFF.